This T cell receptor (beta chain) was recovered during a study of blood T cell repertoires in COVID-19. Assay: immunoSEQ multiplex PCR; the TCRdb copy retains only in-frame clones and omits some. The data hold approximately 140,000 clones, with approximately 80% observed a single time. The CDR3 extends over 21 amino acids. V trimming: 2 bases; J trimming: 0 bases; junction bases outside the gene matches: 14. In germline, CDR1 is LGHDT, CDR2 YNNKEL (reference sequence). The specimen sequenced was peripheral blood. This clonotype was obtained from a man aged 35 to 55 with active or convalescent COVID-19. The V gene is TRBV3-1 (or the pseudogene TRBV3-2), the J gene TRBJ2-5, with TRBD2 matching over 14 bases. This CDR3 reads CASSQFLGLAGGPSYQETQYF. CDR3 bases: TGTGCCAGCAGCCAATTCTTAGGACTAGCGGGGGGTCCGAGTTACCAAGAGACCCAGTACTTC.